Included here is one TCR beta chain sequence, with context. It lacks a known antigen. No much larger clone is present one base from it, and per-base qualities are unavailable. The data were taken from a study of blood T cell repertoires in COVID-19 (TCRdb year 2020). The study in broad terms: The collaborator samples originated in the United States, Italy and Spain and spanned the acute and convalescent phases of COVID-19. The material from the prospective study consisted of cDNA or gDNA derived from T cells, B-cell-depleted T cells, or PBMCs. Subjects who had been exposed to COVID-19, were actively infected with it, or had recovered from it provided the deeply sampled blood TCRbeta repertoires that made up the dataset. A freely available public database, intended as a resource for researchers studying the immune response to SARS-CoV-2, is where the repertoires were released. Samples came from the ongoing ImmuneRACE study (first 160 participants) plus 1,254 subjects from 6 global collaborators. Sample metadata almost always included a de-identified subject ID, COVID-19 status, age in years and sex. Where HLA class I and class II types were available, the types were taken from metadata supplied by the sample provider, not from assay-based typing.

Trimming removed 4 bases from V and 0 bases from J, leaving 10 bases between the germline ends. There are 16 amino acids in the CDR3, from cysteine to phenylalanine inclusive. Of all the DNA, just the CDR3 is kept, 48 bases in frame from base 1. CDR1 and CDR2, per the germline V gene, are SGHDN and FVKESK. Enrolling through a virtual design, the prospective study's participants ranged in age from roughly 18 to 100 years and lived across some 22 United States geographic areas. To assign participants to cohorts, the prospective study relied on clinical history that participants themselves reported in a screening survey and a study questionnaire. In the prospective study, mobile phlebotomists collected whole blood, serum and a nasopharyngeal or oropharyngeal swab from each participant. Participants in the prospective study had the option to provide additional blood draws and questionnaires over an approximately two-month period. Before DNA extraction, prospective study blood samples were shipped either frozen or at room temperature.

TCRbeta CDR3 regions were amplified from genomic DNA by means of the immunoSEQ Assay, a bias-controlled multiplex PCR. Per the authors' processing: Within the assay, amplification of reference gene primers was used to estimate how many nucleated cells each sample contained. To quantify the absolute abundance of each unique TCRbeta CDR3 rearrangement, sequence reads were collapsed and filtered. For each sample, productive Simpson clonality was calculated as the square root of Simpson's diversity index across productive rearrangements. In TCRdb, the immuneACCESS table is reduced to in-frame sequences with V and J assigned. These tables do not hold every clone; where another copy was compared, an unresolved V gene accounts for under half, and the others remain unexplained. The V and J calls and clone size were taken over from that table, and D and trimming were inferred from the DNA. This sample has about 240,000 clones in its table, and around 87% of those were observed once. Together, the top ten hold 3% to 4% of the sample.

The full study reports these points: How much clinical and demographic metadata was included differed by source and by participant, and the metadata was provided uncurated.

Sequencing used PBMCs or T cells enriched from blood (not recorded which). The source is a woman aged 40-49 years with acute COVID-19. The chain is made from TRBV14 and TRBJ1-6; no D gene is confidently identified. The nucleotide sequence is TGTGCCAGCAGCCTATTTCCGGGCTCCTATAATTCACCCCTCCACTTT. It encodes CASSLFPGSYNSPLHF.